The 13 T cell receptor beta chains listed next were all sequenced from one sample in a study of cytotoxic CD8 clonotypes in ibrutinib-treated CLL. The assay was immunoSEQ multiplex PCR, and TCRdb's table has in-frame clones only and misses some. The sample holds tens of thousands of clones; over 65% are singletons and the top ten take around 37%. Source: PBMCs, taken after 24 months of ibrutinib treatment. These TCRs come from a human donor with chronic lymphocytic leukemia.

V and J are TRBV19 and TRBJ2-4; D might be TRBD1 (5 bases). Looked up from germline, CDR1 is LNHDA and CDR2 is SQIVND (reference sequence). V was trimmed by 3 bases and J by 0 bases, leaving 15 bases between them. This CDR3 comprises 17 residues. CDR3 in amino acids: CASSMSPLTGAKNIQYF. The CDR3 bases are TGTGCCAGTAGTATGTCCCCCCTAACAGGAGCCAAAAACATTCAGTACTTC. Full variable domain (remainder filled in from reference TRBV19 and TRBJ2-4): DGGITQSPKYLFRKEGQNVTLSCEQNLNHDAMYWYRQDPGQGLRLIYYSQIVNDFQKGDIAEGYSVSREKKESFPLTVTSAQKNPTAFYLCASSMSPLTGAKNIQYFGAGTRLSVL.

This chain links TRBV19 with TRBJ2-7; 7 bases fit TRBD1. Looked up from germline, CDR1 is LNHDA and CDR2 is SQIVND (reference sequence). The CDR3 covers 12 residues. V trimming: 10 bases; J trimming: 3 bases; junction bases outside the gene matches: 6. The CDR3 here is CATASGGYEQYF. Here the CDR3 DNA reads TGTGCCACGGCGTCAGGGGGCTACGAGCAGTACTTC. Using reference TRBV19 and TRBJ2-7 for the parts outside the CDR3, the full variable domain is DGGITQSPKYLFRKEGQNVTLSCEQNLNHDAMYWYRQDPGQGLRLIYYSQIVNDFQKGDIAEGYSVSREKKESFPLTVTSAQKNPTAFYLCATASGGYEQYFGPGTRLTVT.

V is TRBV21-1 and J is TRBJ2-2. TRBV21-1 is classified as a pseudogene. This CDR3 is 12 amino acids long. The CDR3 nucleotides are TGTGCCAGCAGCAAAAGGGTAGGGGAGCTGTTTTTT. As protein: CASSKRVGELFF.

The chain uses TRBV20-1 and TRBJ2-7; D ambiguous. Trimming stripped 3 bases from V and 6 bases from J, with 6 bases between. The CDR3 spans 10 residues. Germline V gives CDR1 DFQATT, CDR2 SNEGSKA (reference sequence). CDR3 nucleotide sequence: TGCAGTGCTAGGTTGCGCGAGCAGTACTTC. Protein product: CSARLREQYF.

The chain employs TRBV19 and TRBJ2-6; 13 positions agree with TRBD2. After removal of 4 bases from V and 4 bases from J, the junction contained 10 bases not matched to a gene. There are 19 residues in the CDR3. Germline lookup yields CDR1 LNHDA and CDR2 SQIVND (reference sequence). The CDR3 DNA reads as TGTGCCAGTAGTACCACTAGACTAGCGGGAGGCTCCGGGGCCAACGTCCTGACTTTC. Amino acid sequence: CASSTTRLAGGSGANVLTF.

The chain employs TRBV27 and TRBJ2-7, with 9 bases that match TRBD1. V shed 6 bases, J shed 6 bases, and the junction held 6 bases outside the gene matches. The CDR3 has 13 residues. Looked up from germline, CDR1 is MNHEY and CDR2 is SMNVEV (reference sequence). CDR3: CASRRTGVAEQYF. The CDR3 DNA is TGTGCCAGCAGAAGGACAGGGGTGGCCGAGCAGTACTTC.

This clone was detected a few times. The chain has TRBV18 and TRBJ2-7; 7 bases map to TRBD2. The V gene's germline CDR1 is KGHSH and CDR2 LQKENI. The CDR3 sequence is 12 residues long. J gave up 6 bases and V 3 bases, and 2 bases lay outside the gene matches. The CDR3 DNA is TGTGCCAGCTCACCGTCGGGGGGCGAGCAGTACTTC. As protein: CASSPSGGEQYF. The complete variable domain, with remaining parts taken from reference TRBV18 and TRBJ2-7, reads NAGVMQNPRHLVRRRGQEARLRCSPMKGHSHVYWYRQLPEEGLKFMVYLQKENIIDESGMPKERFSAEFPKEGPSILRIQQVVRGDSAAYFCASSPSGGEQYFGPGTRLTVT.

V usage is TRBV19 and J usage is TRBJ1-2; a weak D match, TRBD1 (5 bases). Germline CDR1 reads LNHDA; CDR2 reads SQIVND (reference sequence). The CDR3 spans 15 residues. Trimming pared 4 bases from V and 7 bases from J, leaving 19 bases between. DNA of the CDR3: TGTGCCAGTAGTACCCGTCTCGGGGCAGGGACTGGCTACACCTTC. Residues: CASSTRLGAGTGYTF.

The CDR3 region has the DNA TGCGCCAGCAGCCAAGATGGAGGGGCTCGAAGTACCGGGGAGCTGTTTTTT. It encodes CASSQDGGARSTGELFF. This chain links TRBV4-3 with TRBJ2-2, with D tentatively TRBD2 (6 bases). The V and J ends lost 0 bases and 5 bases respectively, with 16 bases between them. The CDR3 sequence is 17 residues long. CDR1 and CDR2 (germline): LGHNA, YSLEER.

This clone was seen a single time. The chain is built from TRBV6-1 and TRBJ2-7; possible D gene TRBD1, 6 bases. V lost 7 bases and J lost 2, with 18 bases in between. This CDR3 contains 15 residues. Germline assignment: CDR1 MNHNS and CDR2 SASEGT. CDR3 residues: CASIKGDADTYEQYF. In DNA, the CDR3 is TGTGCCAGCATCAAGGGGGACGCAGATACCTACGAGCAGTACTTC.

This clone was counted between two and nine times. The chain joins TRBV9 to TRBJ1-1; D is undetermined. The CDR3 length is 13 residues. V lost 2 bases and J lost 8, with 13 bases in between. Germline CDR1 reads SGDLS; CDR2 reads YYNGEE. Written as DNA, the CDR3 is TGTGCCAGCAGCGTCCGGTCGAGCGGGGAAGCTTTCTTT. It encodes CASSVRSSGEAFF.

This chain links TRBV21-1 with TRBJ1-2; TRBD1, the table's D call, was not compared with the DNA. TRBV21-1 is assigned pseudogene status. This CDR3 spans 18 amino acids. The CDR3 loop reads CASSPQAAKGILSYGYTF. The CDR3, as DNA: TGTGCCAGCAGCCCCCAGGCGGCAAAGGGGATCTTATCCTATGGCTACACCTTC.

The rearrangement joins TRBV6-1 to TRBJ1-2; TRBD1 agrees at 8 bases. The CDR3 spans 15 residues. Germline CDR1 MNHNS, CDR2 SASEGT. The junction had 10 bases not matched to a gene; V was cut back by 6 bases and J by 4 bases. Written as DNA, the CDR3 is TGTGCCAGCAGAGACAGGGGCGCACGGGCCTATGGCTACACCTTC. It yields the protein CASRDRGARAYGYTF.